The rows below give T cell receptor beta chains drawn from one sample of a study of beta chain features in type 1 diabetes. Measured with immunoSEQ multiplex PCR; TCRdb has only the in-frame clones, and not every one. The data contain 350,000 to 450,000 clones, approximately 13% of them singletons. Input material: naive CD4+ T cells from blood. The origin of the receptors is a man in his thirties or forties in good health. Each CDR3 is given with its conserved first and last residue. D genes are given only for firm matches. The size field is filled for only some rows; it gives once, few, many or a size class.

clone size: .; D gene: TRBD1; J gene: TRBJ1-5; V gene: TRBV30; CDR3 protein: CALGGGTASNQPQHF; CDR3 DNA: TGTGCCTTAGGAGGCGGGACAGCTAGCAATCAGCCCCAGCATTTT
clone size: few; D gene: TRBD1; J gene: TRBJ2-7; V gene: TRBV4-3; CDR3 protein: CASSQDGFGDRTYEQYF; CDR3 DNA: TGCGCCAGCAGCCAAGATGGATTTGGGGACAGAACCTACGAGCAGTACTTC
clone size: few; D gene: .; J gene: TRBJ1-4; V gene: TRBV18; CDR3 protein: CASSPAERRKLFF; CDR3 DNA: TGTGCCAGCTCACCAGCAGAGAGGCGAAAACTGTTTTTT
clone size: .; D gene: .; J gene: TRBJ1-2; V gene: TRBV5-1; CDR3 protein: CASSPDVPNYGYTF; CDR3 DNA: TGCGCCAGCAGCCCGGACGTCCCTAACTATGGCTACACCTTC
clone size: few; D gene: TRBD2; J gene: TRBJ2-3; V gene: TRBV7-2; CDR3 protein: CASSPASGGAGDTQYF; CDR3 DNA: TGTGCCAGCAGCCCGGCTAGCGGGGGGGCAGGTGATACGCAGTATTTT
clone size: .; D gene: .; J gene: TRBJ2-1; V gene: TRBV5-1; CDR3 protein: CASSSDNEVTEFF; CDR3 DNA: TGCGCCAGCAGCTCGGACAATGAGGTAACGGAGTTCTTC
clone size: few; D gene: .; J gene: TRBJ2-1; V gene: TRBV7-9; CDR3 protein: CASSRDAVYNEQFF; CDR3 DNA: TGTGCCAGCAGTCGCGACGCGGTCTACAATGAGCAGTTCTTC
clone size: .; D gene: TRBD1; J gene: TRBJ1-1; V gene: TRBV6-5; CDR3 protein: CASFLDRTRTEAFF; CDR3 DNA: TGTGCCAGCTTTTTGGACAGGACTCGCACTGAAGCTTTCTTT
clone size: few; D gene: .; J gene: TRBJ2-2; V gene: TRBV9; CDR3 protein: CASSVVGNGELFF; CDR3 DNA: TGTGCCAGCAGCGTAGTGGGTAACGGGGAGCTGTTTTTT
clone size: .; D gene: TRBD2; J gene: TRBJ2-4; V gene: TRBV7-2; CDR3 protein: CASSLGLAKNIQYF; CDR3 DNA: TGTGCCAGCAGCTTGGGACTAGCGAAAAACATTCAGTACTTC
clone size: few; D gene: TRBD1; J gene: TRBJ2-1; V gene: TRBV7-3; CDR3 protein: CASSLVTGIGNEQFF; CDR3 DNA: TGTGCCAGCAGCTTAGTGACAGGGATTGGCAATGAGCAGTTCTTC
clone size: .; D gene: TRBD1; J gene: TRBJ2-1; V gene: TRBV7-9; CDR3 protein: CASSLFGQAKSGEQFF; CDR3 DNA: TGTGCCAGCAGCTTATTTGGACAGGCAAAATCGGGTGAGCAGTTCTTC
clone size: few; D gene: .; J gene: TRBJ1-2; V gene: TRBV7-9; CDR3 protein: CASSLDRGLGNYGYTF; CDR3 DNA: TGTGCCAGCAGCTTAGACCGGGGATTGGGTAACTATGGCTACACCTTC
clone size: few; D gene: .; J gene: TRBJ2-3; V gene: TRBV5-1; CDR3 protein: CASSLIQDRDTQYF; CDR3 DNA: TGCGCCAGCAGCTTGATCCAGGACAGAGATACGCAGTATTTT
clone size: .; D gene: .; J gene: TRBJ2-1; V gene: TRBV7-2; CDR3 protein: CASSYGFLPSVEQFF; CDR3 DNA: TGTGCCAGCAGCTACGGCTTCCTCCCTAGTGTCGAGCAGTTCTTC
clone size: .; D gene: .; J gene: TRBJ2-1; V gene: TRBV4-1; CDR3 protein: CASSHPGRISNEQFF; CDR3 DNA: TGCGCCAGCAGCCATCCCGGCAGGATCAGCAATGAGCAGTTCTTC
clone size: few; D gene: .; J gene: TRBJ2-5; V gene: TRBV25-1; CDR3 protein: CASSEYFQETQYF; CDR3 DNA: TGTGCCAGCAGTGAATATTTCCAAGAGACCCAGTACTTC
clone size: .; D gene: .; J gene: TRBJ2-1; V gene: TRBV12-5; CDR3 protein: CASGFVDSYNEQFF; CDR3 DNA: TGTGCTAGTGGTTTCGTGGACAGTTACAATGAGCAGTTCTTC
clone size: few; D gene: TRBD2; J gene: TRBJ2-1; V gene: TRBV7-2; CDR3 protein: CASSSGTSGYNEQFF; CDR3 DNA: TGTGCCAGCAGCTCCGGGACTAGCGGCTACAATGAGCAGTTCTTC
clone size: .; D gene: .; J gene: TRBJ2-3; V gene: TRBV6-6; CDR3 protein: CASNKGSSTDTQYF; CDR3 DNA: TGTGCCAGTAACAAGGGCTCTAGCACAGATACGCAGTATTTT
clone size: .; D gene: .; J gene: TRBJ2-2; V gene: TRBV30; CDR3 protein: CAWSSQGTGELFF; CDR3 DNA: TGTGCCTGGAGTTCGCAAGGCACCGGGGAGCTGTTTTTT
clone size: few; D gene: TRBD1; J gene: TRBJ1-2; V gene: TRBV29-1; CDR3 protein: CSVDHRDRGTNYGYTF; CDR3 DNA: TGCAGCGTTGATCACCGGGACAGGGGTACTAACTATGGCTACACCTTC
clone size: .; D gene: TRBD1; J gene: TRBJ2-7; V gene: TRBV7-9; CDR3 protein: CASSSGQGTGEQYF; CDR3 DNA: TGTGCCAGCAGTTCCGGACAGGGTACGGGCGAGCAGTACTTC
clone size: .; D gene: .; J gene: TRBJ2-5; V gene: TRBV7-2; CDR3 protein: CASSPLRDLETQYF; CDR3 DNA: TGTGCCAGCAGCCCATTAAGGGATCTAGAGACCCAGTACTTC
clone size: .; D gene: TRBD1; J gene: TRBJ2-2; V gene: TRBV6-1; CDR3 protein: CASTQTGGKSGELFF; CDR3 DNA: TGTGCCAGCACCCAGACAGGGGGAAAGTCCGGGGAGCTGTTTTTT
clone size: .; D gene: TRBD1; J gene: TRBJ2-5; V gene: TRBV7-9; CDR3 protein: CASSLQGLETQYF; CDR3 DNA: TGTGCCAGCAGTCTACAGGGGTTGGAGACCCAGTACTTC